This T cell receptor beta chain was identified during a study of blood T cell repertoires in COVID-19. Study at large: Sites in the United States, Italy and Spain provided acute and convalescent COVID-19 samples. T cells, B-cell-depleted T cells, or PBMCs provided the cDNA or gDNA that served as material.

Original analysis: Estimation of nucleated cell counts was performed using reference gene primer amplification. Data came from immunoSEQ multiplex PCR; TCRdb stores just in-frame clones and leaves some out. That table furnishes V, J and clone size, whereas the DNA furnished D and trimming. Among some 300,000 clones listed, around nine tenths were seen once. Enrolment of Seattle patients took place during active infection, and they were followed longitudinally. Sequencing was carried out using peripheral blood. This receptor was identified in a woman in her seventies with COVID-19, enrolled during active disease.

The CDR3 here is CASREGSGSSYNEQFF. The CDR3 coding sequence is TGTGCCAGCAGGGAGGGGAGCGGGAGCTCCTACAATGAGCAGTTCTTC. This chain links TRBV7-9 with TRBJ2-1, with TRBD2 identical over 8 bases. The CDR3 runs 16 residues. V shed 6 bases, J shed 0 bases, and the junction held 7 bases outside the gene matches. Germline V gene data show CDR1 as SEHNR and CDR2 as FQNEAQ (reference sequence).